The 27 T cell receptor beta chains below all came from one sample that was sequenced in a study of Ad26.COV2.S vaccination and SARS-CoV-2 variants. Specified treatment: approximately 18 received Ad26.COV2.S at low or high dose, single or two shots; roughly 5 received placebo; per-sample allocation not given. Sampling was done on day 63 after the first vaccine or placebo injection. Repertoires were generated with immunoSEQ multiplex PCR, while TCRdb's copy carries only in-frame clones and drops some. The sample lists some 520,000 clones, about 83% occurring once. This specimen consisted of peripheral blood, obtained in a trial of Ad26.COV2.S vaccine versus placebo. These receptors all stem from a person aged 18 to 59 who received the Ad26.COV2.S COVID-19 vaccine or a placebo.

In DNA, the CDR3 is TGTGCCAGCAGTTGGGGGCGATGGGAGCAGTACTTC. Protein product: CASSWGRWEQYF. V gene TRBV28 combines with J gene TRBJ2-7; a possible D gene is TRBD1 (6 bases). Trimming left V 4 bases short and J 7 bases short, with 11 bases between. Germline lookup yields CDR1 MDHEN and CDR2 SYDVKM. The CDR3 length is 12 residues.

This chain uses TRBV2 with TRBJ1-1, with TRBD1 matching 7 bases. This CDR3 contains 14 residues. With 7 bases clipped from V and 3 bases from J, the junction kept 8 bases outside the gene matches. From germline, CDR1 is SNHLY and CDR2 FYNNEI. In nucleotides, the CDR3 is TGTGCCAGCACCAAACAGGGGATGCACACTGAAGCTTTCTTT. This encodes CASTKQGMHTEAFF.

Comments on this clone: Other DNA sequences of this sample code for an identical CDR3. The chain carries TRBV7-2 and TRBJ2-3, with D possibly being TRBD1 (7 bases). CDR1 is SGHTA, CDR2 FQGNSA, per germline. CDR3 length: 16 amino acids. V was cut by 5 bases and J by 0 bases, with 15 bases left in between. As DNA, the CDR3 is TGTGCCAGCAGCCCTAGACAGGGAGGTAGCACAGATACGCAGTATTTT. This gives the protein CASSPRQGGSTDTQYF. Using reference TRBV7-2 and TRBJ2-3 for the parts outside the CDR3, the full variable domain is GAGVSQSPSNKVTEKGKDVELRCDPISGHTALYWYRQSLGQGLEFLIYFQGNSAPDKSGLPSDRFSAERTGGSVSTLTIQRTQQEDSAVYLCASSPRQGGSTDTQYFGPGTRLTVL.

This clone has only a few counts. This chain links TRBV6-5 with TRBJ1-6, with D hard to call. CDR3 length: 13 residues. Germline V gene sequence: CDR1 MNHEY, CDR2 SVGAGI. V was shortened by 6 bases and J by 10 bases, with 13 bases between the two germline ends. Here the CDR3 DNA reads TGTGCCAGCAGCCGGGTGGGGTGGTCACCCCTCCACTTT. Residues: CASSRVGWSPLHF.

The chain is built from TRBV7-9 and TRBJ1-1, with no clear D. Germline V gene data show CDR1 as SEHNR and CDR2 as FQNEAQ (reference sequence). V lost 1 base and J 5 bases, leaving 11 bases between the germline ends. The CDR3 is made up of 14 amino acids. The CDR3 DNA reads TGTGCCAGCAGCTTAGGGGTGGGGAGAACTGAAGCTTTCTTT. It translates to CASSLGVGRTEAFF.

The chain joins TRBV11-2 to TRBJ2-1, with 7 bases fitting TRBD2. The CDR3 is made up of 15 amino acids. Germline V lookup: CDR1 SGHAT, CDR2 FQNNGV. The J segment lost 4 bases and the V segment lost 3 bases, leaving 6 bases of the junction unmatched. CDR3 sequence reads: CASSFGLAVYNEQFF. The CDR3 DNA reads as TGTGCCAGCAGCTTCGGGCTAGCGGTGTACAATGAGCAGTTCTTC.

The chain combines TRBV12-3 or TRBV12-4 with TRBJ2-1; no reliable D call. CDR3 length: 10 amino acids. Trimming took off 8 bases at V and 9 bases at J, with 8 bases between the two ends. The CDR3 is CASGGPEQFF. The CDR3 DNA reads as TGTGCCAGCGGCGGACCTGAGCAGTTCTTC.

The genes are TRBV4-3 and TRBJ2-1; D is uncertain. Germline CDR1 and CDR2: LGHNA and YSLEER. CDR3 length: 14 amino acids. Trimming cost V 3 bases and J 9 bases, with 15 bases left between them. The CDR3 here is CASSHYGPRAEQFF. DNA for the CDR3: TGCGCCAGCAGCCATTACGGCCCACGCGCTGAGCAGTTCTTC.

In this sample, this clone turned up once. The V call is TRBV4-2, the J call TRBJ2-2; D gene unclear. Trimming removed 1 base at V and 0 bases at J, with 6 bases between. The CDR3 consists of 15 residues. Germline V gene sequence: CDR1 LGHNA, CDR2 YNFKEQ. The CDR3, as DNA: TGTGCCAGCAGCCAAGCGACCGCGAACACCGGGGAGCTGTTTTTT. Protein: CASSQATANTGELFF.

The CDR3 reads CAWEPQPNYGYTF. CDR3 DNA sequence: TGTGCCTGGGAGCCTCAGCCGAACTATGGCTACACCTTC. The chain couples TRBV30 to TRBJ1-2, with unresolved D. The CDR3 length is 13 residues. The ends were cut back, 5 bases at V and 2 bases at J, with 12 bases in the middle. Germline V lookup: CDR1 GTSNPN, CDR2 SVGIG (reference sequence).

The rearrangement joins TRBV18 to TRBJ2-2; D not certain. Germline V gives CDR1 KGHSH, CDR2 LQKENI. The CDR3 runs 16 residues. V was cut by 6 bases and J by 2 bases, with 16 bases left in between. CDR3 sequence: CASSTYSPGNTGELFF. The CDR3 DNA follows: TGTGCCAGCTCCACCTATTCTCCCGGCAACACCGGGGAGCTGTTTTTT.

The chain links TRBV10-2 to TRBJ2-1, with D perhaps TRBD1 or TRBD2 (6 bases each). Germline loops: CDR1 WSHSY, CDR2 SAAADI. V lost 6 bases and J 9 bases, leaving 21 bases between the germline ends. The CDR3 spans 15 residues. CDR3 in amino acids: CASRARGGERSEQFF. The CDR3 DNA reads as TGCGCCAGCAGGGCCAGGGGAGGTGAGCGGAGTGAGCAGTTCTTC.

CDR3 protein: CASSLGPLQGAMDIQYF. The CDR3 nucleotides read TGTGCCAGCAGCTTGGGTCCCCTCCAGGGGGCTATGGACATTCAGTACTTC. The rearrangement uses TRBV2 and TRBJ2-4, with TRBD1 matching 8 bases. J gave up 8 bases and V 6 bases, and 18 bases lay outside the gene matches. CDR3 length equals 17 residues. Per the germline V gene, CDR1 is SNHLY and CDR2 is FYNNEI.

The chain links TRBV3-1 (or the pseudogene TRBV3-2) to TRBJ2-7, with 10 bases matching TRBD1. CDR1 is LGHDT, CDR2 YNNKEL, per germline (reference sequence). V gave up 4 bases and J gave up 1 base; unmatched junction bases: 13. There are 18 residues in the CDR3. In nucleotides, the CDR3 is TGTGCCAGCAGCCCCTGGGGACAGGGGACGCCTCCGTCCTACGAGCAGTACTTC. Translation gives CASSPWGQGTPPSYEQYF.

There are a few counts of this clone. The V gene is TRBV6-5, the J gene TRBJ2-5; D not certain. Trimming took off 3 bases at V and 5 bases at J, with 19 bases between the two ends. Germline V lookup: CDR1 MNHEY, CDR2 SVGAGI. CDR3 length: 16 amino acids. CDR3 DNA sequence: TGTGCCAGCAGTTATGTCTCCTTGGGGATGACCGAGACCCAGTACTTC. Its translation is CASSYVSLGMTETQYF.

The rearrangement links TRBV19 to TRBJ1-1, with 7 bases matching TRBD1. J gave up 4 bases and V 0 bases, and 5 bases lay outside the gene matches. This CDR3 contains 15 residues. Germline CDR1 LNHDA, CDR2 SQIVND (reference sequence). CDR3 bases: TGTGCCAGTAGTATAGAGACAGGGAGGGGCACTGAAGCTTTCTTT. This translates into CASSIETGRGTEAFF. Variable domain in full (rest from reference TRBV19 and TRBJ1-1): DGGITQSPKYLFRKEGQNVTLSCEQNLNHDAMYWYRQDPGQGLRLIYYSQIVNDFQKGDIAEGYSVSREKKESFPLTVTSAQKNPTAFYLCASSIETGRGTEAFFGQGTRLTVV.

This chain joins TRBV10-3 and TRBJ1-1; 8 positions match TRBD1. V was clipped by 5 bases and J by 7 bases; unmatched bases: 6. Germline-derived CDR1 and CDR2 are ENHRY and SYGVKD. This CDR3 spans 13 amino acids. CDR3 region: CAISPQGVLEAFF. CDR3 DNA: TGTGCCATCAGTCCACAGGGGGTCCTTGAAGCTTTCTTT.

The rearrangement joins TRBV7-2 to TRBJ2-7; D might be TRBD2 (6 bases). This CDR3 is 15 amino acids long. V dropped 1 base and J dropped 3 bases, with 13 bases sitting between them. CDR1 and CDR2 from the germline V gene are SGHTA and FQGNSA. DNA for the CDR3: TGTGCCAGCAGCTTAGAGGTGGGGGGTTTCTACGAGCAGTACTTC. Translating it yields CASSLEVGGFYEQYF.

The gene calls are TRBV6-2 or TRBV6-3 and TRBJ2-1; 10 bases map to TRBD2. Germline trimming cut 6 bases from V and 7 bases from J; bases unmatched to any gene: 9. CDR3 size: 15 residues. Germline loops: CDR1 MNHEY, CDR2 SVGEGT. The CDR3, as DNA: TGTGCCAGCAGCCAGAAACTAGCGGGAACGAATGAGCAGTTCTTC. This translates into CASSQKLAGTNEQFF.

This rearrangement joins TRBV7-2 to TRBJ2-7, with D unclear. This CDR3 is built from 14 residues. Deletions cut 1 base from V and 6 bases from J, with 13 bases between. Germline CDR1 SGHTA, CDR2 FQGNSA. The DNA of the CDR3 is TGTGCCAGCAGCTTAGGAACCCTGGGTGGCGAGCAGTACTTC. It yields the protein CASSLGTLGGEQYF.

The genes are TRBV24-1 and TRBJ2-3; D not certain. With 0 bases removed from V and 0 bases from J, the gap between germline ends came to 18 bases. Germline V gene sequence: CDR1 KGHDR, CDR2 SFDVKD. This CDR3 is built from 19 residues. CDR3 protein: CATSDLTPTGGTSTDTQYF. The CDR3 nucleotides read TGTGCCACCAGTGATTTGACCCCTACTGGCGGTACTAGCACAGATACGCAGTATTTT.

The gene calls are TRBV28 and TRBJ2-1, with D perhaps TRBD1 (5 bases). Trimming took off 3 bases at V and 5 bases at J, with 11 bases between the two ends. The CDR3 length is 14 residues. From germline, CDR1 is MDHEN and CDR2 SYDVKM. DNA for the CDR3: TGTGCCAGCAGTTTGGGCAGGGTCGACAATGAGCAGTTCTTC. It encodes CASSLGRVDNEQFF.

The rearrangement links TRBV9 to TRBJ1-1, with no clear D. CDR1 SGDLS and CDR2 YYNGEE come from the germline V gene. The CDR3 spans 13 residues. V was trimmed by 0 bases and J by 3 bases, leaving 6 bases between them. The CDR3 spells CASSVAPDTEAFF. CDR3 coding DNA: TGTGCCAGCAGCGTAGCTCCGGACACTGAAGCTTTCTTT.

The chain joins TRBV28 to TRBJ2-5; 10 bases agree with TRBD2. The germline gives CDR1 MDHEN, CDR2 SYDVKM. The CDR3 sequence is 19 residues long. V lost 1 base, J lost 7 bases, and 18 bases stayed unmatched. CDR3 loop: CASSLSVLAGVVSVGTQYF. CDR3 nucleotide sequence: TGTGCCAGCAGTTTATCAGTCCTAGCGGGAGTTGTTTCCGTTGGGACCCAGTACTTC.

V is TRBV28 and J is TRBJ1-2; D not certain. The germline V gene encodes CDR1 MDHEN and CDR2 SYDVKM. The length of the CDR3 is 12 residues. V lost 7 bases to trimming and J lost 6 bases, with 12 bases between them. CDR3 sequence (DNA): TGTGCCAGCACTCCCGCGCGGGATGGCTACACCTTC. Translating it yields CASTPARDGYTF.

This clone has only one observation. The chain couples TRBV2 to TRBJ2-5; no definite D call. In germline, CDR1 is SNHLY, CDR2 FYNNEI. The CDR3 is made up of 11 amino acids. Trimming left V 3 bases short and J 5 bases short, with 4 bases between. Here the CDR3 DNA reads TGTGCCAGCAGTGAGTGGGAGACCCAGTACTTC. This translates into CASSEWETQYF.

The CDR3 loop is CASSEVGLSYNSPLHF. CDR3 DNA sequence: TGTGCCAGCAGTGAAGTCGGTCTCTCCTATAATTCACCCCTCCACTTT. The chain uses TRBV6-1 and TRBJ1-6; no definite D call. V was clipped by 1 base and J by 0 bases, with 7 bases between them. Germline loops: CDR1 MNHNS, CDR2 SASEGT. The CDR3 contains 16 residues.